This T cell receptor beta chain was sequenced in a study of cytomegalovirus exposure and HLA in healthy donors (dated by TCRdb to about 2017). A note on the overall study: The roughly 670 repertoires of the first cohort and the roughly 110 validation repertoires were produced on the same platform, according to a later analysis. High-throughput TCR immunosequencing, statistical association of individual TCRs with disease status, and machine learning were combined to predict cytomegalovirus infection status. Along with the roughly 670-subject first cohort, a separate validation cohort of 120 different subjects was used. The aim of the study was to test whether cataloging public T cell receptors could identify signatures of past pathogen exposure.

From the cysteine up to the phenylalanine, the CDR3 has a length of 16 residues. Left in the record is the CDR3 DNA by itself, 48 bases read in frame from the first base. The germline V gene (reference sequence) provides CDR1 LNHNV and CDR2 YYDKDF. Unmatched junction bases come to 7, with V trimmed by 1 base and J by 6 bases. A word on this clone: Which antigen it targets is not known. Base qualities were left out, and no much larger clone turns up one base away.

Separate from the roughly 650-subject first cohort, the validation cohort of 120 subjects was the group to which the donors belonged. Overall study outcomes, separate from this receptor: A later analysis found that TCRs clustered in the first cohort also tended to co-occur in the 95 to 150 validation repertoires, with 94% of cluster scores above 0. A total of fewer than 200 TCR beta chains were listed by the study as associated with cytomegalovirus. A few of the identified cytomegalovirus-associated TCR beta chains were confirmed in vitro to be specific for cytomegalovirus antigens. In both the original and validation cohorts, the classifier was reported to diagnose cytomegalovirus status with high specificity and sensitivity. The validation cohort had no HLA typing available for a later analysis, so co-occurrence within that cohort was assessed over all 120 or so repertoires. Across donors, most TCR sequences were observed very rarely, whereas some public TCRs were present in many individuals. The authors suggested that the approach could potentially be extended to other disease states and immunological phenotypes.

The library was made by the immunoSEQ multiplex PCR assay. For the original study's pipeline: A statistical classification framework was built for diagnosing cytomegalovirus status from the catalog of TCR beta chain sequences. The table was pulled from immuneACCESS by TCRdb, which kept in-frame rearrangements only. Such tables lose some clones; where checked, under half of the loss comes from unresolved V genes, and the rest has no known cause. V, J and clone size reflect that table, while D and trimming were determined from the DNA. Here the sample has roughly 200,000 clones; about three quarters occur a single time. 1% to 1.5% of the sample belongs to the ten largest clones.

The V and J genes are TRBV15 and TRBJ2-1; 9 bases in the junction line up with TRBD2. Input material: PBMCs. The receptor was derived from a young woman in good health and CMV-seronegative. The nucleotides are TGTGCCACCAGCAGAGGGGTAGCGGGAGTCGTCAATGAGCAGTTCTTC. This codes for CATSRGVAGVVNEQFF.